This T cell receptor (beta chain) was recorded in a study of blood T cell repertoires in COVID-19. The overall study: The origin of the acute and convalescent COVID-19 samples was the United States, Italy and Spain. PBMCs, B-cell-depleted T cells, or T cells were the source of the cDNA or gDNA that made up the material.

Germline CDR1 is LNHDA and CDR2 is SQIVND (reference sequence). Trimming removed 4 bases at V and 4 bases at J, with 20 bases between. CDR3 length equals 17 residues. As handled by the study authors: Estimation of nucleated cell counts was performed using reference gene primer amplification. Method: immunoSEQ multiplex PCR; TCRdb's copy keeps in-frame clones and lacks some. D and trimming come from the DNA, and the V and J calls and clone size come from that table. The sample lists about 95,000 clones, roughly 80% occurring once. The rearrangement uses TRBV19 and TRBJ1-5; D remains unclear. This clonotype was obtained from a man older than 75 with active or convalescent COVID-19. Sample: peripheral blood. CDR3 sequence (DNA): TGTGCCAGTAGTACGCGCGGGCAGATGAGGAGGAATCAGCCCCAGCATTTT. Residues: CASSTRGQMRRNQPQHF.